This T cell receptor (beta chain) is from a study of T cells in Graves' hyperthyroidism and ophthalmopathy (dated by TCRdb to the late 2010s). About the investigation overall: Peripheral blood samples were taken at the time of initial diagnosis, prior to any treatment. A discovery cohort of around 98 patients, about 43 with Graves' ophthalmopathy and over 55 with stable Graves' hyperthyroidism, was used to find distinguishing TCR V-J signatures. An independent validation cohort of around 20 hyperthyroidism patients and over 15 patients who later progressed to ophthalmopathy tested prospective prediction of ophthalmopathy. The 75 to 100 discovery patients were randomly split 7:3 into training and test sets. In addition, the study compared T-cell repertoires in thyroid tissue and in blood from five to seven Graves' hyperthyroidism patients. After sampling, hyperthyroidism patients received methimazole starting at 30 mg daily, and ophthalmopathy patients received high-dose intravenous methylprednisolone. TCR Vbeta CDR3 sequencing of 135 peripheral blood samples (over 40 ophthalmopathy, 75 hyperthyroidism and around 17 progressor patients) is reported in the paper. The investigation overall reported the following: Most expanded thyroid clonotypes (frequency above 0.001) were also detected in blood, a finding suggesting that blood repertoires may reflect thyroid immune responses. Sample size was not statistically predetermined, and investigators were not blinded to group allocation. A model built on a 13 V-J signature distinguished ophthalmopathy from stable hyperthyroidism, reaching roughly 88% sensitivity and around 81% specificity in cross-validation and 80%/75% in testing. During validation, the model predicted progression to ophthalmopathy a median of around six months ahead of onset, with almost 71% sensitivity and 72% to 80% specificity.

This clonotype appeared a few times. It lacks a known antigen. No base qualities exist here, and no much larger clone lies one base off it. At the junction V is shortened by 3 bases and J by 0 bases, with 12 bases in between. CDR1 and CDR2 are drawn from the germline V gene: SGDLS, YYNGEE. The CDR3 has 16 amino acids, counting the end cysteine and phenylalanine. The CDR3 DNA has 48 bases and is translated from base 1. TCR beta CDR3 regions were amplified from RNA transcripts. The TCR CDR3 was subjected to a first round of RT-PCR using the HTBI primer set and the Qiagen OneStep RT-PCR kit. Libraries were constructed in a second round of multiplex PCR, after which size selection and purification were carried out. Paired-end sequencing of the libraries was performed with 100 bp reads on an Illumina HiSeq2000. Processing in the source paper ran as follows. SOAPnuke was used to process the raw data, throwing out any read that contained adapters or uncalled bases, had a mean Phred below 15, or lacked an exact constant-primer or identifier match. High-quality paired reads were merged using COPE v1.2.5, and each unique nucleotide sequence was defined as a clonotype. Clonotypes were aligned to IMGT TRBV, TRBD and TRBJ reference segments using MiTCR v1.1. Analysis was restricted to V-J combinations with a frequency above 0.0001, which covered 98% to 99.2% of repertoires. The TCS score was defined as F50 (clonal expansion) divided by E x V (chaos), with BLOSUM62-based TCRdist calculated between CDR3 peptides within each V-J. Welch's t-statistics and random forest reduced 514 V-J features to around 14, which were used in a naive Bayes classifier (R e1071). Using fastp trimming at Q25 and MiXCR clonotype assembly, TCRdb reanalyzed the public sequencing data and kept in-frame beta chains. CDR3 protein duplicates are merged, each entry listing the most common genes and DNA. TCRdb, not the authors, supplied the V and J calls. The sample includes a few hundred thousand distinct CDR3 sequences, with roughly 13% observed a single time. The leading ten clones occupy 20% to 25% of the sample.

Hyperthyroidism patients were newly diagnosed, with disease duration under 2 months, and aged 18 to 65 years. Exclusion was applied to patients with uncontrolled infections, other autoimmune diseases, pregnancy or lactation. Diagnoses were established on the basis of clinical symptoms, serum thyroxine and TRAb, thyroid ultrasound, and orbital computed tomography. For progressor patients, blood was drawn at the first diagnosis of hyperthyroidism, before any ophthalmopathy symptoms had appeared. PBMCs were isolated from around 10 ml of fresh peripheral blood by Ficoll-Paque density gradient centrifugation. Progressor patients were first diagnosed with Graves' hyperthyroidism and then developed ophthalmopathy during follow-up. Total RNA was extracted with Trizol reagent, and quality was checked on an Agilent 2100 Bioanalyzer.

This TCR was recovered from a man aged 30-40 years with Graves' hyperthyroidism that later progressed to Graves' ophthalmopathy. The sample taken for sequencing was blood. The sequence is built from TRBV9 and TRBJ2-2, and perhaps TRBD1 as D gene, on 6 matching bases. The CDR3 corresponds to CASSEGQKANTGELFF. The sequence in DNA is TGTGCCAGCAGCGAAGGACAGAAAGCGAACACCGGGGAGCTGTTTTTT.